These T cell receptor beta chains were read from a single sample in a study of cytomegalovirus exposure and HLA in healthy donors. The repertoire was sequenced with immunoSEQ multiplex PCR; TCRdb's copy has only in-frame clones and lacks some. The listing contains 130,000 to 150,000 clones. Sequenced input: PBMCs. These TCRs come from a man between 40 and 49 years old in good health and CMV-seronegative. Both conserved end residues are part of each CDR3. A D gene is named only where the DNA matches it firmly.

J gene,V gene,D gene,CDR3 DNA,CDR3 protein
TRBJ1-6,TRBV19,.,TGTGCCAGTAGTCTTAGACAGGATAATTCACCCCTCCACTTT,CASSLRQDNSPLHF
TRBJ2-5,TRBV7-7,TRBD1,TGTGCCAGCAGTCAGACAGGGGTGGCAGAGACCCAGTACTTC,CASSQTGVAETQYF
TRBJ2-3,TRBV5-6,TRBD1,TGTGCCAGCAGCTTAACCGGGACAGGGTCAGATACGCAGTATTTT,CASSLTGTGSDTQYF
TRBJ1-1,TRBV4-1,.,TGCGCCAGCAGCCAAGAAAAGGGGGTGAAGGGGATGAACACTGAAGCTTTCTTT,CASSQEKGVKGMNTEAFF
TRBJ2-5,TRBV5-4,.,TGTGCCAGCAGCTTGGCCCCGGGACAAGAGACCCAGTACTTC,CASSLAPGQETQYF
TRBJ2-2,TRBV7-3,TRBD2,TGTGCCAGCAGCCCGCGACTAGCGGGGGGACGTAACGGGGAGCTGTTTTTT,CASSPRLAGGRNGELFF
TRBJ1-1,TRBV4-2,.,TGTGCCAGCAGCCAAGGGACTGGGTACACTGAAGCTTTCTTT,CASSQGTGYTEAFF
TRBJ2-5,TRBV23-1,.,TGCGCCAGCAGTCAATCCCCAGCGGAAGACCAAGAGACCCAGTACTTC,CASSQSPAEDQETQYF
TRBJ2-1,TRBV5-8,TRBD2,TGTGCCAGCAGCTTCGGGACTAGCGGGGGGTCGAGCTCCTACAATGAGCAGTTCTTC,CASSFGTSGGSSSYNEQFF
TRBJ1-5,TRBV27,.,TGTGCCAGCAGTTCAACCACAGGGAGCAGCAATCAGCCCCAGCATTTT,CASSSTTGSSNQPQHF
TRBJ2-1,TRBV7-9,.,TGTGCCAGCAGCTTCCGTCCGGGACTCACCTACAATGAGCAGTTCTTC,CASSFRPGLTYNEQFF
TRBJ2-1,TRBV29-1,.,TGCAGCGGAGCCCCTTACCTGAACAATGAGCAGTTCTTC,CSGAPYLNNEQFF
TRBJ2-3,TRBV4-3,TRBD2,TGCGCCAGCAGCCAAGATTTGCGGGGGGGCACAGATACGCAGTATTTT,CASSQDLRGGTDTQYF
TRBJ1-1,TRBV14,TRBD1,TGTGCCAGCAGCCAAGTAGTGGACAGGATTCGCCTTGGTTACACTGAAGCTTTCTTT,CASSQVVDRIRLGYTEAFF
TRBJ1-3,TRBV5-1,.,TGCGCCAGCAGCTTGGGACAGGCCTCTGGAAACACCATATATTTT,CASSLGQASGNTIYF
TRBJ2-7,TRBV6-5,TRBD2,TGTGCCAGCAGTAGTCTGGGGGGGAGTCGCTACGAGCAGTACTTC,CASSSLGGSRYEQYF
TRBJ1-3,TRBV11-3,.,TGTGCCAGCAGCTTAGGGTCAGGGACTGGAAACACCATATATTTT,CASSLGSGTGNTIYF
TRBJ2-1,TRBV11-1,.,TGTGCCAGCAGCCCCCGGGACTCTTCCTACAATGAGCAGTTCTTC,CASSPRDSSYNEQFF
TRBJ2-5,TRBV9,.,TGTGCCAGCAGCCCCGATGCGATACTCGGGGAGACCCAGTACTTC,CASSPDAILGETQYF
TRBJ2-7,TRBV5-8,TRBD1,TGTGCCAGCAGCTTGAGATCCGGGACAGGGCTCCCCTACGAGCAGTACTTC,CASSLRSGTGLPYEQYF
TRBJ2-7,TRBV5-1,TRBD1,TGCGCCAGCGGCCGGACAGGGCCCAACGAGCAGTACTTC,CASGRTGPNEQYF
TRBJ2-2,TRBV27,.,TGTGCCAGCAGTTTAAGGGGCACAGTCGCGACCGGGGAGCTGTTTTTT,CASSLRGTVATGELFF
TRBJ2-2,TRBV7-2,TRBD2,TGTGCCAGCGGGAGGGCGGGGGTCACCGGGGAGCTGTTTTTT,CASGRAGVTGELFF
TRBJ1-5,TRBV6-5,.,TGTGCCAGCAGTCCTCAGACTGATCAGCCCCAGCATTTT,CASSPQTDQPQHF
TRBJ1-6,TRBV4-1,.,TGCGCCAGCAGCTCCCAATGGACAGCCTCCTATAATTCACCCCTCCACTTT,CASSSQWTASYNSPLHF
TRBJ2-5,TRBV7-6,.,TGTGCCAGCAGCCGGACTTCGCTCCAAGAGACCCAGTACTTC,CASSRTSLQETQYF
TRBJ1-4,TRBV4-3,.,TGCGCCAGCAGCCAAGGGTCAGGGGCTAATGAAAAACTGTTTTTT,CASSQGSGANEKLFF
TRBJ1-6,TRBV28,.,TGTGCCAGCAGTTCATCGGACAGAGATAATTCACCCCTCCACTTT,CASSSSDRDNSPLHF
TRBJ1-2,TRBV5-4,.,TGTGCCAGCAGCTTGGGTACAGCCAGCTATGGCTACACCTTC,CASSLGTASYGYTF
TRBJ2-5,TRBV5-6,TRBD2,TGTGCCAGCAGCTCATTAGGACTAGACCAAGAGACCCAGTACTTC,CASSSLGLDQETQYF
TRBJ2-7,TRBV13,TRBD2,TGTGCCAGCATTCGTCGGGGGGACTCCTACGAGCAGTACTTC,CASIRRGDSYEQYF
TRBJ2-7,TRBV28,TRBD1,TGTGCCAGCAGTTCCCCGACCGACAGGGTGTACGAGCAGTACTTC,CASSSPTDRVYEQYF
TRBJ2-2,TRBV19,TRBD1,TGTGCCAGTAGGATGACAGGGGACACCGGGGAGCTGTTTTTT,CASRMTGDTGELFF
TRBJ2-7,TRBV6-5,TRBD2,TGTGCCAGCAGCCCAGCGGGGCCGTCCTACGAGCAGTACTTC,CASSPAGPSYEQYF
TRBJ2-1,TRBV4-1,.,TGCGCCAGCAGCCAAGAGCCAGCGATCAATGAGCAGTTCTTC,CASSQEPAINEQFF
TRBJ1-5,TRBV27,.,TGTGCCAGCAGCCCTAACGGGTGGCAGCCCCAGCATTTT,CASSPNGWQPQHF
TRBJ2-4,TRBV5-6,TRBD2,TGTGCCAGCCGTCCGGGGGGAGCCAAAAACATTCAGTACTTC,CASRPGGAKNIQYF
TRBJ2-5,TRBV10-2,.,TGCGCCAGCAGACCTAGCGCTCAAGAGACCCAGTACTTC,CASRPSAQETQYF
TRBJ1-2,TRBV28,.,TGTGCCAGCAGTACTATCTGGGAGGGCTACACCTTC,CASSTIWEGYTF
TRBJ2-7,TRBV27,TRBD2,TGTGCCAGCAGCCGGGGGGGGACGCGATCCCAATACGAGCAGTACTTC,CASSRGGTRSQYEQYF
TRBJ1-3,TRBV7-9,.,TGTGCCAGCAGCTTAGGAGGGCAAGGAAACACCATATATTTT,CASSLGGQGNTIYF
TRBJ1-2,TRBV19,TRBD1,TGTGCCAGTAGTCCCGGGACAGGGGCGATCTATGGCTACACCTTC,CASSPGTGAIYGYTF
TRBJ2-2,TRBV2,TRBD2,TGTGCCAGCAGCCGACTAGCGGGGGTCACCGGGGAGCTGTTTTTT,CASSRLAGVTGELFF
TRBJ1-1,TRBV6-1,.,TGTGCCAGCAGTGAAGCGGGGGGATTGCACACTGAAGCTTTCTTT,CASSEAGGLHTEAFF
TRBJ2-7,TRBV6-5,TRBD1,TGTGCCAGCAGTCGGACAGGGTCGGACGAGCAGTACTTC,CASSRTGSDEQYF
TRBJ2-3,TRBV2,TRBD2,TGTGCCAGCACGGCGGGGGGTGGCACAGATACGCAGTATTTT,CASTAGGGTDTQYF
TRBJ2-2,TRBV5-4,TRBD1,TGTGCCAGCAGCTTGGATGACAGGGGGCGAGGCGGGGAGCTGTTTTTT,CASSLDDRGRGGELFF
TRBJ1-5,TRBV7-9,TRBD1,TGTGCCAGCAGCTCGGGACAGACCGTTAGCGAGCCCCAGCATTTT,CASSSGQTVSEPQHF
TRBJ1-2,TRBV6-1,TRBD1,TGTGCCATAGGACAGGTAAATGGCTACACCTTC,CAIGQVNGYTF
TRBJ2-6,TRBV28,.,TGTGCCAGCAGTTTGTTCCGGGACACCGTCTCTGGGGCCAACGTCCTGACTTTC,CASSLFRDTVSGANVLTF
TRBJ2-7,TRBV4-2,.,TGTGCCAGCAGCCAAGTGTCTAACCCCTACGAGCAGTACTTC,CASSQVSNPYEQYF
TRBJ2-3,TRBV5-1,TRBD1,TGCGCCAGCAGCCCAAGAGGTACAGGGGCAGATACGCAGTATTTT,CASSPRGTGADTQYF
TRBJ2-7,TRBV7-2,.,TGTGCCAGCACCGCAAGAGGTCGCTACGAGCAGTACTTC,CASTARGRYEQYF